Below are 5 T cell receptor beta chains sequenced from a single sample in a study of a mutant IDH1 vaccine in newly diagnosed glioma. TCRdb's table, derived via immunoSEQ multiplex PCR, lists solely in-frame clones and lacks some. The sample lists some 38,000 clones; just under 80% were seen once. Sample time point: baseline, week 1 (first vaccination visit). The treatment here: pre-vaccination baseline after standard-of-care therapy. Specimen: PBMCs, collected from a glioma patient treated with radiotherapy, temozolomide or both. All receptors derive from a man in his forties with glioma. Some clones in this sample may be carry-over from other donors' samples.

V and J are TRBV15 and TRBJ1-6; D gene unclear. The CDR3 has 15 residues. Trimming removed 5 bases at V and 7 bases at J, with 15 bases between. Germline values: CDR1 LNHNV, CDR2 YYDKDF (reference sequence). CDR3 protein: CATSQGIVRNSPLHF. The CDR3 DNA is TGTGCCACCAGCCAAGGAATTGTACGGAATTCACCCCTCCACTTT.

The V gene is TRBV19, the J gene TRBJ2-3; weak D call: TRBD2 (5 bases). The CDR3 sequence is 12 residues long. Germline V lookup: CDR1 LNHDA, CDR2 SQIVND (reference sequence). Trimming stripped 5 bases from V and 5 bases from J, with 8 bases between. CDR3 sequence: CASSDYGDTQYF. Here the CDR3 DNA reads TGTGCCAGTAGTGACTATGGAGATACGCAGTATTTT.

The chain uses TRBV6-5 and TRBJ1-1, with D unresolved. This CDR3 is built from 14 residues. The ends were cut back, 6 bases at V and 0 bases at J, with 11 bases in the middle. Germline V gives CDR1 MNHEY, CDR2 SVGAGI. For the CDR3, the DNA is TGTGCCAGCAGACGTGGACGCTTGAACACTGAAGCTTTCTTT. Its protein is CASRRGRLNTEAFF.

The chain recombines TRBV6-5 with TRBJ1-5, with a weak D call TRBD1 (5 bases). V lost 6 bases, J lost 6 bases, and 12 bases lay in between. Germline V gives CDR1 MNHEY, CDR2 SVGAGI. The CDR3 runs to 13 residues. As DNA, the CDR3 is TGTGCCAGCAGCAGAGACAGCCGTCAGCCCCAGCATTTT. Its protein is CASSRDSRQPQHF.

This clone was counted once. This chain links TRBV5-4 with TRBJ2-5; 9 bases fit TRBD2. Trimming took 0 bases from V and 3 from J; bases not matched to a gene: 3. There are 15 residues in the CDR3. The germline gives CDR1 SGHNT, CDR2 YYREEE (reference sequence). CDR3: CASSLDSGREETQYF. The DNA for the CDR3 is TGTGCCAGCAGCTTGGATAGCGGGAGAGAAGAGACCCAGTACTTC. The complete variable domain, with remaining parts taken from reference TRBV5-4 and TRBJ2-5, reads ETGVTQSPTHLIKTRGQQVTLRCSSQSGHNTVSWYQQALGQGPQFIFQYYREEENGRGNFPPRFSGLQFPNYSSELNVNALELDDSALYLCASSLDSGREETQYFGPGTRLLVL.